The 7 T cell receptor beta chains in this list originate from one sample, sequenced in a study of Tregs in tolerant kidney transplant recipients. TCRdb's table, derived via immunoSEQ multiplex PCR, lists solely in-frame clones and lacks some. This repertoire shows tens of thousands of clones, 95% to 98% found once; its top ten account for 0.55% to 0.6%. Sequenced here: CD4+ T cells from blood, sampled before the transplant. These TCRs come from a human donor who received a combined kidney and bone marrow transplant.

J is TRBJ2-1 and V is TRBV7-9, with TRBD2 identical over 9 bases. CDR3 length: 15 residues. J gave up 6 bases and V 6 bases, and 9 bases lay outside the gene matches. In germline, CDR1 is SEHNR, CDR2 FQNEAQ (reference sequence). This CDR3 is CASRVLAGNSNEQFF. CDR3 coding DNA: TGTGCCAGCAGGGTTCTAGCGGGAAATAGCAATGAGCAGTTCTTC.

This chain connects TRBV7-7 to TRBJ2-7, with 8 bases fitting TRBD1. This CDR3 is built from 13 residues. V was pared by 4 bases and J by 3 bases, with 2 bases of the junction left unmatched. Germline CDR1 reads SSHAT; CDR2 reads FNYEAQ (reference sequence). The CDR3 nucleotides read TGTGCCAGCAGCTCGGGGACAGGCTACGAGCAGTACTTC. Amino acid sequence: CASSSGTGYEQYF.

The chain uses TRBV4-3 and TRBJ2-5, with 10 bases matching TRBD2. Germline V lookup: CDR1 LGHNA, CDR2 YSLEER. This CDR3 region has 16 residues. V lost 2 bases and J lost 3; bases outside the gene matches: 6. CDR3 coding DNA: TGCGCCAGCAGCCAATGGACTAGCGGCGGGGAAGAGACCCAGTACTTC. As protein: CASSQWTSGGEETQYF.

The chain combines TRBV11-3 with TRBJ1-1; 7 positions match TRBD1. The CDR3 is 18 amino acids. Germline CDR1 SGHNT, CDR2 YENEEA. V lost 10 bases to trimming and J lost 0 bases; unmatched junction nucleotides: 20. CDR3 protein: CANIRPGQKTPMNTEAFF. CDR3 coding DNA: TGTGCCAACATAAGACCGGGACAGAAAACACCCATGAACACTGAAGCTTTCTTT.

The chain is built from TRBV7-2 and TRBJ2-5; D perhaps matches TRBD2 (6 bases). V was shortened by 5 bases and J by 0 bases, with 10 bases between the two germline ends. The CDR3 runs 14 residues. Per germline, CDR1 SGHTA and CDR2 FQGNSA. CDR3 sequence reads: CASSPLAHQETQYF. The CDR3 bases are TGTGCCAGCAGCCCTCTAGCGCACCAAGAGACCCAGTACTTC.

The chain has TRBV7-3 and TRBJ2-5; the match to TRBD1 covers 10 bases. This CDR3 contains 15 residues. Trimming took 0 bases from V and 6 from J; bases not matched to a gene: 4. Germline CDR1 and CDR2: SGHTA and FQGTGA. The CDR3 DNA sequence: TGTGCCAGCAGCTTAACACGGGACAGGGGACAGACCCAGTACTTC. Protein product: CASSLTRDRGQTQYF.

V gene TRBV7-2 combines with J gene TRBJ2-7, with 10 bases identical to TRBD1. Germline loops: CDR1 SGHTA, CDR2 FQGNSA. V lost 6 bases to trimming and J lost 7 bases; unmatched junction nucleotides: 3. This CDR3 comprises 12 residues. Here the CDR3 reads CASSRDRGEQYF. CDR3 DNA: TGTGCCAGCAGTCGGGACAGGGGTGAGCAGTACTTC. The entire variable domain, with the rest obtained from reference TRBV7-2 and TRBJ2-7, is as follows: GAGVSQSPSNKVTEKGKDVELRCDPISGHTALYWYRQSLGQGLEFLIYFQGNSAPDKSGLPSDRFSAERTGGSVSTLTIQRTQQEDSAVYLCASSRDRGEQYFGPGTRLTVT.